This T cell receptor beta chain is from a study of T cell changes during pregnancy in multiple sclerosis. Clones were sequenced by immunoSEQ multiplex PCR, and TCRdb holds only the in-frame ones, with some missing. This table has 45,000 to 55,000 clones, about 90% appearing once. This clone was seen once. The material sequenced was peripheral blood, taken in the first trimester of pregnancy. The TCR was taken from a female donor in good health, enrolled as a control in a pregnancy study.

In DNA, the CDR3 is TGTGCCAGCAGTACCTTTCAGGAAGGAACCGGGGAGCTGTTTTTT. This translates into CASSTFQEGTGELFF. The chain is built from TRBV27 and TRBJ2-2; no clear D. The CDR3 spans 15 residues. Germline-derived CDR1 and CDR2 are MNHEY and SMNVEV (reference sequence). The V end lost 5 bases, the J end lost 5 bases, and 15 bases lay between the germline ends.